Listed here are 10 T cell receptor beta chains from one sample, sequenced in a study of T cell responses to AZD1222 COVID-19 vaccine (dated by TCRdb to the early 2020s). The time point label, as the study defines it: baseline before first vaccination. Library creation used the immunoSEQ multiplex PCR assay. As stored in TCRdb, this immuneACCESS dataset retains in-frame rearrangements with V and J assigned. A fraction of the clones does not appear; measured against another copy, unresolved V genes explain less than half of the discrepancy, and the remainder lacks a known reason. Here the sample has approximately 170,000 clones; 75% to 90% occur a single time. Approximately 6.9% of the sample rests with the top ten. Material: peripheral blood, obtained on day 0 of AZD1222 vaccination. The receptors shown here come from an adult in good health.

The chain recombines TRBV4-3 with TRBJ2-5, with 8 positions matching TRBD1. CDR3 length: 15 amino acids. Germline lookup yields CDR1 LGHNA and CDR2 YSLEER. Unmatched junction bases numbered 7, after V lost 6 bases and J lost 1 base. In nucleotides, the CDR3 is TGCGCCAGCAGTCAAACCGGACAGGGCCAAGAGACCCAGTACTTC. Translating it yields CASSQTGQGQETQYF.

The chain couples TRBV7-9 to TRBJ1-4; 7 bases align to TRBD1. Germline V gives CDR1 SEHNR, CDR2 FQNEAQ (reference sequence). The CDR3 consists of 16 residues. V gave up 6 bases and J gave up 8 bases; unmatched junction bases: 15. The CDR3 DNA reads as TGTGCCAGCAGTCGTACCACAGGGGTTGGGGGCGAAAAACTGTTTTTT. It specifies CASSRTTGVGGEKLFF. The full variable domain, completed using reference TRBV7-9 and TRBJ1-4, is DTGVSQNPRHKITKRGQNVTFRCDPISEHNRLYWYRQTLGQGPEFLTYFQNEAQLEKSRLLSDRFSAERPKGSFSTLEIQRTEQGDSAMYLCASSRTTGVGGEKLFFGSGTQLSVL.

This clone has a single count. This chain connects TRBV15 to TRBJ2-7; 9 bases map to TRBD1. V dropped 10 bases and J dropped 1; count of bases not matched to a gene: 11. Germline V gene lookup returns CDR1 LNHNV and CDR2 YYDKDF (reference sequence). The CDR3 spans 15 residues. CDR3 residues: CASRDPDRGSYEQYV. CDR3 sequence (DNA): TGTGCCAGCAGAGATCCGGACAGGGGTTCCTACGAGCAGTACGTC.

The chain uses TRBV27 and TRBJ2-5, with D possibly being TRBD1 (6 bases). Germline lookup yields CDR1 MNHEY and CDR2 SMNVEV (reference sequence). V was pared by 4 bases and J by 3 bases, with 9 bases between. The CDR3 length is 13 residues. In DNA, the CDR3 is TGTGCCAGCAGTTCACAGGGAGAAGAGACCCAGTACTTC. Its protein product is CASSSQGEETQYF.

The chain combines TRBV5-6 with TRBJ1-6, with a possible D match to TRBD1 (6 bases). With 2 bases removed from V and 9 bases from J, the gap between germline ends came to 12 bases. Germline CDR1 and CDR2: SGHDT and YYEEEE. The CDR3 covers 14 residues. CDR3 nucleotide sequence: TGTGCCAGCAGCTTTGGGGGCTCCGGTTCACCCCTCCACTTT. Residues: CASSFGGSGSPLHF.

The rearrangement links TRBV28 to TRBJ2-3; TRBD2 might be the D (6 bases). The CDR3 has 16 amino acids. The germline gives CDR1 MDHEN, CDR2 SYDVKM. Trimming left V 6 bases short and J 0 bases short, with 16 bases between. The CDR3 DNA reads TGTGCCAGCAGGGGAGGAGGGGAGGCTAGCACAGATACGCAGTATTTT. Amino acid sequence: CASRGGGEASTDTQYF.

The chain carries TRBV6-5 and TRBJ1-1, with D unresolved. The CDR3 has 13 residues. Per germline, CDR1 MNHEY and CDR2 SVGAGI. V was trimmed by 5 bases and J by 1 base, leaving 8 bases between them. CDR3 sequence reads: CASSRPGNTEAFF. The CDR3 nucleotides are TGTGCCAGCAGTCGGCCCGGGAACACTGAAGCTTTCTTT.

CDR3 nucleotides: TGCGCCAGCAGCTTGGAGGGGGGGCCGGGCAATCAGCCCCAGCATTTT. Its protein is CASSLEGGPGNQPQHF. The chain links TRBV5-1 to TRBJ1-5; TRBD1 might be the D (6 bases). The germline V gene encodes CDR1 SGHRS and CDR2 YFSETQ. The CDR3 totals 16 residues. With 0 bases removed from V and 2 bases from J, the gap between germline ends came to 12 bases.

The chain joins TRBV5-6 to TRBJ2-1; 11 bases are a match to TRBD2. Trimming at V came to 0 bases and at J to 9 bases, leaving 5 bases not matched to a gene. The CDR3 contains 15 residues. Germline V CDR1 and CDR2: SGHDT, YYEEEE. As DNA, the CDR3 is TGTGCCAGCAGCTTGGCTCTAGCGGGGGGCGTTGAGCAGTTCTTC. This gives the protein CASSLALAGGVEQFF. The full variable domain, with the rest looked up from reference TRBV5-6 and TRBJ2-1, is DAGVTQSPTHLIKTRGQQVTLRCSPKSGHDTVSWYQQALGQGPQFIFQYYEEEERQRGNFPDRFSGHQFPNYSSELNVNALLLGDSALYLCASSLALAGGVEQFFGPGTRLTVL.

The V call is TRBV9, the J call TRBJ2-7; D possibly corresponds to TRBD1 (5 bases). CDR3 length equals 15 residues. V was pared by 4 bases and J by 0 bases, with 14 bases between. CDR1 and CDR2 (germline): SGDLS, YYNGEE. The CDR3 loop reads CASSPRPDSSYEQYF. Written as DNA, the CDR3 is TGTGCCAGCAGCCCCCGCCCCGACAGCTCCTACGAGCAGTACTTC.